This T cell receptor beta chain was profiled in a study of T cell changes during pregnancy in multiple sclerosis. V lost 3 bases, J lost 0 bases, and 12 bases lay in between. CDR1 ENHRY and CDR2 SYGVKD come from the germline V gene. The CDR3 totals 15 residues. Using immunoSEQ multiplex PCR, the repertoire was profiled, and TCRdb retains in-frame clones only, with some absent. The sample consists of some 60,000 clones, about 90% of them appearing once. The chain employs TRBV10-3 and TRBJ2-7, with unresolved D. Sequencing was performed on peripheral blood, taken in the second trimester of pregnancy. The source of this sequence is a female donor in good health, enrolled as a control in a pregnancy study. In nucleotides, the CDR3 is TGTGCCATCAGTGACCAGACAAGTAGCTCCTACGAGCAGTACTTC. Protein product: CAISDQTSSSYEQYF.